Below, 31 T cell receptor beta chains from the same sample are listed, as sequenced in a study of blood T cell repertoires in COVID-19. Sequencing was performed with immunoSEQ multiplex PCR; in TCRdb, only in-frame clones are kept and a portion is missing. The table has under 250,000 clones, about 88% seen once; the top ten hold roughly a sixth. The specimen was peripheral blood. The source of these receptors is a man in his fifties or sixties with COVID-19, enrolled during active disease.

The chain uses TRBV4-2 and TRBJ2-3, with 9 bases aligning to TRBD1. V lost 2 bases to trimming and J lost 5 bases; unmatched junction nucleotides: 11. This CDR3 has 17 residues. CDR1 is LGHNA, CDR2 YNFKEQ, per germline. CDR3 in DNA: TGTGCCAGCAGCCAATACCCGGGACAGGGCAATCAAGATACGCAGTATTTT. The encoded protein is CASSQYPGQGNQDTQYF.

V and J are TRBV6-5 and TRBJ2-7; TRBD1 matches 9 bases. V lost 6 bases to trimming and J lost 0 bases; unmatched junction nucleotides: 6. Germline CDR1 MNHEY, CDR2 SVGAGI. The CDR3 contains 15 residues. The CDR3 sequence: CASRKDRGDSYEQYF. The CDR3 DNA reads TGTGCCAGCAGAAAGGACAGGGGAGACTCCTACGAGCAGTACTTC.

This chain joins TRBV5-1 and TRBJ1-4, with D unclear. The CDR3 has 14 amino acids. Between the trimmed V and J ends, which lost 0 bases and 0 bases, there was a span of 3 bases. Germline V gene sequence: CDR1 SGHRS, CDR2 YFSETQ. The CDR3: CASSLGATNEKLFF. CDR3 in DNA: TGCGCCAGCAGCTTGGGAGCAACTAATGAAAAACTGTTTTTT.

This chain connects TRBV11-2 to TRBJ2-7; the match to TRBD2 covers 7 bases. Germline V gene sequence: CDR1 SGHAT, CDR2 FQNNGV. V lost 0 bases, J lost 6 bases, and 8 bases stayed unmatched. The CDR3 loop spans 15 amino acids. This CDR3 reads CASSLDLGGTREQYF. CDR3 DNA sequence: TGTGCCAGCAGCTTAGATCTGGGGGGGACGCGCGAGCAGTACTTC.

The chain couples TRBV27 to TRBJ2-4; 9 bases are a match to TRBD1. The CDR3 covers 15 residues. J gave up 6 bases and V 4 bases, and 7 bases lay outside the gene matches. CDR1 MNHEY and CDR2 SMNVEV come from the germline V gene (reference sequence). CDR3 DNA sequence: TGTGCCAGCAGTTCTCCGGGACAGGGAATAAACATTCAGTACTTC. Its protein product is CASSSPGQGINIQYF.

The sample holds one count of this clone. The rearrangement joins TRBV27 to TRBJ2-7; TRBD2 matches 12 bases. CDR1 MNHEY and CDR2 SMNVEV come from the germline V gene (reference sequence). V shed 4 bases, J shed 0 bases, and the junction held 19 bases outside the gene matches. There are 21 residues in the CDR3. This CDR3 reads CASSCPHRLAGAPWDSYEQYF. DNA of the CDR3: TGTGCCAGCAGTTGCCCACATCGACTAGCGGGGGCCCCATGGGACTCCTACGAGCAGTACTTC.

V and J are TRBV7-8 and TRBJ1-4, with D perhaps matching TRBD1 (6 bases). From germline, CDR1 is SGHVS and CDR2 FQNEAQ. This CDR3 is 15 amino acids long. Between the trimmed V and J ends, which lost 5 bases and 7 bases, there was a span of 17 bases. The DNA for the CDR3 is TGTGCCAGCAGCCCATCGACAGGCTTGAGTGAAAAACTGTTTTTT. Protein sequence: CASSPSTGLSEKLFF.

CDR3 sequence reads: CASSQGRNTEAFF. CDR3 DNA: TGTGCCAGCAGCCAGGGGCGGAACACTGAAGCTTTCTTT. V and J are TRBV6-4 and TRBJ1-1; the D gene is possibly TRBD1 (6 bases). The CDR3 length is 13 residues. Germline V gene sequence: CDR1 MRHNA, CDR2 SNTAGT. The germline V and J ends were trimmed by 6 bases and 1 base, with 9 bases remaining between them.

This chain uses TRBV28 with TRBJ2-1; the match to TRBD2 covers 11 bases. Looked up from germline, CDR1 is MDHEN and CDR2 is SYDVKM. Germline trimming cut 8 bases from V and 8 bases from J; bases unmatched to any gene: 8. The CDR3 spans 14 residues. In DNA form, the CDR3 reads TGTGCCAGCTGTAGCGGGGGGGCCAGAGATGAGCAGTTCTTC. This sequence encodes CASCSGGARDEQFF.

This chain links TRBV5-8 with TRBJ2-1, with 8 bases identical to TRBD2. The trim removed 0 bases at V and 14 bases at J, leaving 4 bases unmatched. CDR3 length: 12 amino acids. Germline-derived CDR1 and CDR2 are SGHTS and YDEGEE. The CDR3 coding sequence is TGTGCCAGCAGCTTGGTTAGCGGGGAGGAGTTCTTC. Its protein is CASSLVSGEEFF.

The chain couples TRBV27 to TRBJ2-5; 15 nucleotides line up with TRBD2. CDR1 is MNHEY and CDR2 is SMNVEV in the germline V gene (reference sequence). The length of the CDR3 is 21 residues. Trimming at V came to 5 bases and at J to 5 bases, leaving 21 bases not matched to a gene. This CDR3 reads CASSPRRGRGLAGGPGETQYF. DNA of the CDR3: TGTGCCAGCAGTCCCCGGAGGGGGCGCGGACTAGCGGGAGGGCCCGGGGAGACCCAGTACTTC.

V and J are TRBV9 and TRBJ2-5, with D tentatively TRBD1 (5 bases). Trimming cost V 0 bases and J 4 bases, with 16 bases left between them. CDR1 is SGDLS, CDR2 YYNGEE, per germline. The CDR3 sequence is 16 residues long. The CDR3 loop reads CASSVGKVGVGETQYF. The CDR3 nucleotides are TGTGCCAGCAGCGTAGGCAAGGTAGGGGTTGGAGAGACCCAGTACTTC.

The chain links TRBV6-5 to TRBJ1-2; 7 bases fit TRBD1. The CDR3 has 15 residues. Germline V gene sequence: CDR1 MNHEY, CDR2 SVGAGI. V gave up 6 bases and J gave up 2 bases; unmatched junction bases: 9. CDR3 loop: CASSAQGWGNYGYTF. The CDR3, as DNA: TGTGCCAGCAGCGCACAGGGGTGGGGGAACTATGGCTACACCTTC.

The V and J genes are TRBV18 and TRBJ2-6, with a weak D call TRBD2 (5 bases). CDR1 is KGHSH, CDR2 LQKENI, per germline. The CDR3 is 15 amino acids. V was trimmed by 4 bases and J by 4 bases, leaving 11 bases between them. Here the CDR3 reads CASSREGRGANVLTF. The CDR3 region has the DNA TGTGCCAGCTCACGCGAGGGTAGAGGGGCCAACGTCCTGACTTTC.

In this sample, this clone turned up once. This chain connects TRBV5-1 to TRBJ2-5; 9 nucleotides align to TRBD1. V lost 5 bases to trimming and J lost 4 bases; unmatched junction nucleotides: 6. There are 14 residues in the CDR3. Germline V gives CDR1 SGHRS, CDR2 YFSETQ. The chain's CDR3 is CASSPGQGGETQYF. The CDR3 DNA is TGCGCCAGCAGTCCGGGACAGGGTGGAGAGACCCAGTACTTC.

This chain connects TRBV19 to TRBJ2-2; 10 nucleotides agree with TRBD1. V lost 1 base, J lost 13 bases, and 9 bases stayed unmatched. Germline V gives CDR1 LNHDA, CDR2 SQIVND (reference sequence). CDR3 length equals 15 residues. The CDR3 here is CASSIGQGASGPLFF. The CDR3 region has the DNA TGTGCCAGTAGTATAGGACAGGGGGCTTCGGGACCGCTGTTTTTT.

This clone has only a few counts. The identical CDR3 is also encoded by other nucleotide sequences in the sample. This chain connects TRBV19 to TRBJ2-3, with a tentative D call TRBD2 (6 bases). Trimming took off 7 bases at V and 3 bases at J, with 11 bases between the two ends. Germline V lookup: CDR1 LNHDA, CDR2 SQIVND (reference sequence). CDR3 size: 13 residues. In DNA, the CDR3 is TGTGCCAGTACCCCTGGGGGGACAGATACGCAGTATTTT. It codes for CASTPGGTDTQYF. The full variable domain, with the rest looked up from reference TRBV19 and TRBJ2-3, is DGGITQSPKYLFRKEGQNVTLSCEQNLNHDAMYWYRQDPGQGLRLIYYSQIVNDFQKGDIAEGYSVSREKKESFPLTVTSAQKNPTAFYLCASTPGGTDTQYFGPGTRLTVL.

This clone was counted once. The genes are TRBV14 and TRBJ1-5; D is ambiguous. The CDR3 covers 12 residues. CDR1 SGHDN and CDR2 FVKESK come from the germline V gene. V was clipped by 1 base and J by 10 bases, with 8 bases between them. CDR3 residues: CASSQAVGPQHF. DNA for the CDR3: TGTGCCAGCAGCCAAGCCGTGGGCCCCCAGCATTTT. The full variable domain, rest sourced from reference TRBV14 and TRBJ1-5, is EAGVTQFPSHSVIEKGQTVTLRCDPISGHDNLYWYRRVMGKEIKFLLHFVKESKQDESGMPNNRFLAERTGGTYSTLKVQPAELEDSGVYFCASSQAVGPQHFGDGTRLSIL.

The rearrangement uses TRBV6-5 and TRBJ1-6; D remains unclear. V was clipped by 4 bases and J by 5 bases, with 12 bases between them. Germline V gene sequence: CDR1 MNHEY, CDR2 SVGAGI. The CDR3 spans 15 residues. The CDR3 sequence: CASSFRRADNSPLHF. The CDR3 DNA is TGTGCCAGCAGTTTTCGGCGGGCAGATAATTCACCCCTCCACTTT.

The CDR3 sequence: CASSQEGTGSSPLHF. CDR3 coding DNA: TGTGCCAGCAGCCAAGAAGGGACAGGGAGTTCACCCCTCCACTTT. The rearrangement joins TRBV3-1 (or the pseudogene TRBV3-2) to TRBJ1-6; the match to TRBD1 covers 9 bases. CDR1 LGHDT and CDR2 YNNKEL come from the germline V gene (reference sequence). After removal of 0 bases from V and 9 bases from J, the junction contained 3 bases not matched to a gene. This CDR3 is built from 15 residues.

The V gene is TRBV29-1, the J gene TRBJ1-1; the D is unclear. CDR1 and CDR2 from the germline V gene are SQVTM and ANQGSEA. Trimming took 4 bases from V and 8 from J, leaving 8 bases between them. The CDR3 contains 10 residues. The CDR3 spells CSVGTGEAFF. For the CDR3, the DNA is TGCAGCGTTGGAACGGGGGAAGCTTTCTTT.

The CDR3 DNA sequence: TGTGCCAGCAGCTCGATTTTGGGCGCCGGGGAGCTGTTTTTT. It is translated as CASSSILGAGELFF. The chain uses TRBV6-5 and TRBJ2-2; the D is unclear. There are 14 residues in the CDR3. V lost 6 bases and J 6 bases, leaving 14 bases between the germline ends. Germline CDR1 MNHEY, CDR2 SVGAGI.

The gene calls are TRBV5-4 and TRBJ2-3; 8 bases are shared with TRBD2. This CDR3 is 14 amino acids long. V lost 2 bases and J lost 3; bases outside the gene matches: 2. Germline CDR1 is SGHNT and CDR2 is YYREEE (reference sequence). Here the CDR3 reads CASSFGGATDTQYF. In DNA, the CDR3 is TGTGCCAGCAGCTTCGGGGGGGCTACAGATACGCAGTATTTT.

The chain combines TRBV3-1 (or the pseudogene TRBV3-2) with TRBJ1-2; 9 bases agree with TRBD1. CDR3 length: 16 amino acids. CDR1 and CDR2 (germline): LGHDT, YNNKEL (reference sequence). J was trimmed by 3 bases and V by 0 bases; bases with no gene match: 5. In nucleotides, the CDR3 is TGTGCCAGCAGCCAAGAGAGTAGGACAGGGGACTATGGCTACACCTTC. Its protein product is CASSQESRTGDYGYTF.

The rearrangement joins TRBV19 to TRBJ2-3; 8 bases are a match to TRBD2. The CDR3 runs to 14 residues. The trim removed 7 bases at V and 2 bases at J, leaving 5 bases unmatched. CDR1 and CDR2 from the germline V gene are LNHDA and SQIVND (reference sequence). The CDR3, as DNA: TGTGCCAGTAATCAGCGGGGGAACACAGATACGCAGTATTTT. Translated, it gives CASNQRGNTDTQYF.

The chain employs TRBV23-1 and TRBJ2-3, with TRBD2 matching 10 bases. TRBV23-1 is flagged as an ORF with uncertain function. This CDR3 spans 18 amino acids. With V trimmed by 0 bases and J by 3 bases, 9 bases remained unmatched. This chain's CDR3 is CASSQSGASGRDTDTQYF. Written as DNA, the CDR3 is TGCGCCAGCAGTCAATCTGGGGCTAGCGGGAGAGATACAGATACGCAGTATTTT.

The chain uses TRBV6-5 and TRBJ2-7; 7 bases agree with TRBD1. This CDR3 spans 14 amino acids. V lost 4 bases, J lost 4 bases, and 7 bases stayed unmatched. Germline values: CDR1 MNHEY, CDR2 SVGAGI. As DNA, the CDR3 is TGTGCCAGCAGTTCAGGGCAGGGGGTGTACGAGCAGTACTTC. Protein sequence: CASSSGQGVYEQYF.

This chain joins TRBV5-1 and TRBJ2-4; 11 bases map to TRBD1. V dropped 0 bases and J dropped 7; count of bases not matched to a gene: 6. The CDR3 has 16 residues. Looked up from germline, CDR1 is SGHRS and CDR2 is YFSETQ. Written as DNA, the CDR3 is TGCGCCAGCAGCTTGGCTGGACAGGGGGCGAGGAACATTCAGTACTTC. Protein: CASSLAGQGARNIQYF.

The chain has TRBV27 and TRBJ1-4; tentatively, D is TRBD1 (6 bases). The V end lost 7 bases, the J end lost 4 bases, and 13 bases lay between the germline ends. CDR3 size: 14 residues. Germline CDR1 reads MNHEY; CDR2 reads SMNVEV (reference sequence). The CDR3 sequence is CASKGVRGNEKLFF. The CDR3 DNA is TGTGCCAGCAAGGGGGTGAGGGGTAATGAAAAACTGTTTTTT.

The chain links TRBV7-2 to TRBJ1-1, with TRBD1 identical over 9 bases. Germline assignment: CDR1 SGHTA and CDR2 FQGNSA. V dropped 3 bases and J dropped 5; count of bases not matched to a gene: 4. CDR3 length: 14 amino acids. The CDR3 bases are TGTGCCAGCAGCTTTGGACAGGGGAATACTGAAGCTTTCTTT. Its translation is CASSFGQGNTEAFF.

The chain links TRBV5-1 to TRBJ2-2; TRBD1 aligns across 9 bases. CDR1 is SGHRS and CDR2 is YFSETQ in the germline V gene. The CDR3 has 15 residues. V dropped 3 bases and J dropped 5; count of bases not matched to a gene: 5. The DNA for the CDR3 is TGCGCCAGCAGCTCGAAGACAGGGGGGACCGGGGAGCTGTTTTTT. Protein sequence: CASSSKTGGTGELFF.